Listed below are T cell receptor beta chains from one sample, sequenced in a study of human T cells and chemical hapten exposure. TCRdb itself ran the RACE reads through MiXCR, one entry per CDR3 protein. In the table there are fewer than 45,000 distinct CDR3 sequences, approximately 3.6% of which are singletons. The sequences come from whole blood, collected in connection with sensitization to the hapten diphenylcyclopropenone (DPC). These receptors came from a man in his fifties with alopecia areata. Some clones in this sample may be carry-over from other donors' samples. Each CDR3 is given with its conserved first and last residue.

CDR3,J,V
CASSLAWGSTEAFF,TRBJ1-1,TRBV7-8
CASSPGTREGETQYF,TRBJ2-5,TRBV5-1
CASSQESGTSWEYEQYF,TRBJ2-7,TRBV4-1
CASTRGGGSSYNEQFF,TRBJ2-1,TRBV4-1
CASRGTGGAKGYTF,TRBJ1-2,TRBV28
CASSLTGKNIQYF,TRBJ2-4,TRBV27
CASSEVLTGNSPLHF,TRBJ1-6,TRBV6-1
CSARDRSGRILYEQYF,TRBJ2-7,TRBV20-1
CASSLVAGGPNYNEQFF,TRBJ2-1,TRBV7-2
CASSLDSYREAFF,TRBJ1-1,TRBV7-8
CASSSTGELDEQYF,TRBJ2-7,TRBV28
CSVPGPSYEQYF,TRBJ2-7,TRBV29-1
CASSQDVNSNQPQHF,TRBJ1-5,TRBV4-1
CASSPGETSGSYEQYF,TRBJ2-7,TRBV7-9
CASSSLGYGEQYF,TRBJ2-7,TRBV6-6
CSVVGRGRNEQYF,TRBJ2-7,TRBV29-1
CASSEQVSQETQYF,TRBJ2-5,TRBV25-1